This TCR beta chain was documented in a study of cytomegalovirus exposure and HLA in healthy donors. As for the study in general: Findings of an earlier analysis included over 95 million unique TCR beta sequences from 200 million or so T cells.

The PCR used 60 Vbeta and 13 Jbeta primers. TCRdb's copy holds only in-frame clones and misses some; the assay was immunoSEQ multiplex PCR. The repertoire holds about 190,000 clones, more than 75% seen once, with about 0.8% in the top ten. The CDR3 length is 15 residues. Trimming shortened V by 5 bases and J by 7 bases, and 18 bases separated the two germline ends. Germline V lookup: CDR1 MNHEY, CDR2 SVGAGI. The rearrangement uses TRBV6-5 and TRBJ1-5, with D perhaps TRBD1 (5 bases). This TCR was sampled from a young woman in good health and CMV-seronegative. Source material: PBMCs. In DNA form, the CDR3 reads TGTGCCAGCAGTATTGGGGGGGGTTTGGGACAGCCCCAGCATTTT. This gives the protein CASSIGGGLGQPQHF.